This T cell receptor (beta chain) was sequenced in a study of beta chain features in type 1 diabetes. General study results and limits: Sequencing from cDNA could over-represent high-TCR-expressing cells. Type 1 diabetes patients had moderately but significantly shorter TCRB CDR3s in all four CD4+ subsets.

Remarks on this clone: Its target is not known.

Naive, central memory, regulatory and stem cell-like memory cells within the CD4+ compartment were sorted using CD45RO/CCR7/CD25/CD127/CD95/CD27. Expressed TCRB transcripts got sequenced, as all isolated RNA was reverse transcribed. TCRdb's table, derived via immunoSEQ multiplex PCR, lists solely in-frame clones and lacks some. The table lists 10,000 to 15,000 clones, 35% to 55% of them singletons. The length of the CDR3 is 14 residues. The germline V gene encodes CDR1 SEHNR and CDR2 FQNEAQ (reference sequence). V lost 6 bases, J lost 4 bases, and 12 bases lay in between. Material: stem cell memory CD4+ T cells from blood. This TCR was recovered from a man between 18 and 29 years old in good health. The chain joins TRBV7-9 to TRBJ1-4, with TRBD1 as a possible D gene (6 bases). The CDR3, as DNA: TGTGCCAGCAGTCAGGGGTTGGGTAATGAAAAACTGTTTTTT. It specifies CASSQGLGNEKLFF.